This T cell receptor (beta chain) appears in the sequencing data of a study of OX40 agonist ivuxolimab in advanced cancers. As for the study in general: Eligibility admitted prior anti-PD-1, anti-PD-L1 or anti-CTLA-4 therapy; 35% to 40% had some.

Concerning this clone: What it binds is not known.

The CDR3 runs 14 residues. Germline values: CDR1 MGHRA, CDR2 YSYEKL. The germline V and J ends were trimmed by 0 bases and 6 bases, with 12 bases remaining between them. Study-wide results and limits: With doses of 0.1 to 3.0 mg/kg, CD4+ and CD8+ blood T cells had undergone clonal expansion by week 6. Clonal expansion among partial responders at 0.1-3.0 mg/kg ranked near the lowest.

The assay was immunoSEQ multiplex PCR, and TCRdb's table has in-frame clones only and misses some. This table holds about 19,000 clones, roughly nine tenths found once. The sequence was obtained from an adult with an advanced solid tumor such as melanoma, head and neck, liver or kidney cancer. The rearrangement links TRBV4-1 to TRBJ2-7, with D perhaps TRBD2 (5 bases). The sample was CD4+ or CD8+ T cells sorted from blood, taken in a trial of the OX40 agonist ivuxolimab. The DNA of the CDR3 is TGCGCCAGCAGCCAAGAGGTCTGGGGAGTCGAGCAGTACTTC. Translating it yields CASSQEVWGVEQYF.